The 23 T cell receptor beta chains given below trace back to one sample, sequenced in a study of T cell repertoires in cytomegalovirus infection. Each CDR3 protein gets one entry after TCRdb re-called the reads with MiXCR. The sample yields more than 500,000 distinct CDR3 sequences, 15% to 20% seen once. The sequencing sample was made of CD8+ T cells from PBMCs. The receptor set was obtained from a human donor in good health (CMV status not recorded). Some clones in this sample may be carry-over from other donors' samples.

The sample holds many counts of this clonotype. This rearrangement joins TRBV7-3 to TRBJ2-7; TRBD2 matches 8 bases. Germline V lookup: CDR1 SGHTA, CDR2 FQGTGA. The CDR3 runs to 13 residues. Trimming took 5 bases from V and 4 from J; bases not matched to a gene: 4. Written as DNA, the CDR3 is TGTGCCAGCAGCCCAGGCGGGGGGTACGAGCAGTACTTC. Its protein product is CASSPGGGYEQYF.

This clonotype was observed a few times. The CDR3 is CASSFSSGRFHNEQFF. For the CDR3, the DNA is TGTGCCAGCAGTTTCTCTAGCGGGAGGTTCCACAATGAGCAGTTCTTC. The J gene is TRBJ2-1, the V gene TRBV28; 11 nucleotides line up with TRBD2. V was pared by 3 bases and J by 5 bases, with 6 bases of the junction left unmatched. This CDR3 contains 16 residues. In germline, CDR1 is MDHEN, CDR2 SYDVKM.

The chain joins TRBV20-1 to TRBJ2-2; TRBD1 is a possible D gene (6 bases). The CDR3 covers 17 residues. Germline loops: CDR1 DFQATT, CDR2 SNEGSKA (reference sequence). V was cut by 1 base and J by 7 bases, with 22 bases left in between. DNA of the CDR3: TGCAGTGCTAGAGGGCTCCCAGGGGCGGTTGATATCGGGGAGCTGTTTTTT. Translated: CSARGLPGAVDIGELFF.

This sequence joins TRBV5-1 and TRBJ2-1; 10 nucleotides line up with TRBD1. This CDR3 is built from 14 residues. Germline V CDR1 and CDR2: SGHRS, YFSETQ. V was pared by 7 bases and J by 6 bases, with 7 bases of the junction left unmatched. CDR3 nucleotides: TGCGCCAGCTCCTGGACAGGGGGGATCAATGAGCAGTTCTTC. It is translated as CASSWTGGINEQFF.

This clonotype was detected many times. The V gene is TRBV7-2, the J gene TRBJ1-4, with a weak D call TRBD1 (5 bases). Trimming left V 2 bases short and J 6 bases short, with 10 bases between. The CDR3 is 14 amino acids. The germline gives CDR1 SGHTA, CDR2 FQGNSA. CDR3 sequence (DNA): TGTGCCAGCAGCTTAAAGGGGATGGATGAAAAACTGTTTTTT. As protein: CASSLKGMDEKLFF.

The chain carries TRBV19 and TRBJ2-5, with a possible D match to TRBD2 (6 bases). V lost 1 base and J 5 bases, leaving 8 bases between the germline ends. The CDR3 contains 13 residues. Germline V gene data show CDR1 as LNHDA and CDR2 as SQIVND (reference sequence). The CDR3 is CASSIGLAETQYF. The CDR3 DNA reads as TGTGCCAGTAGTATAGGTCTAGCGGAGACCCAGTACTTC.

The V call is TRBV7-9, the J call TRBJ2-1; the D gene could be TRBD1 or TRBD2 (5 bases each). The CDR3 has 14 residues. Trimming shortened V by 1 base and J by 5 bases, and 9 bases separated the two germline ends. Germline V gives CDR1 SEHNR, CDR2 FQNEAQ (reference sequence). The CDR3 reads CASSLVGVNNEQFF. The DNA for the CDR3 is TGTGCCAGCAGCTTAGTGGGGGTTAACAATGAGCAGTTCTTC.

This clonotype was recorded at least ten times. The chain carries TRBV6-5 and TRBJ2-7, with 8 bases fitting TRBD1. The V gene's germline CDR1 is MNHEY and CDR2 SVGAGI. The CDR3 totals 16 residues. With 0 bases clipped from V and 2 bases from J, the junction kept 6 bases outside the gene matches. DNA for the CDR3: TGTGCCAGCAGTTACTCAACGGGACAGGTGGCCTACGAGCAGTACTTC. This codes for CASSYSTGQVAYEQYF.

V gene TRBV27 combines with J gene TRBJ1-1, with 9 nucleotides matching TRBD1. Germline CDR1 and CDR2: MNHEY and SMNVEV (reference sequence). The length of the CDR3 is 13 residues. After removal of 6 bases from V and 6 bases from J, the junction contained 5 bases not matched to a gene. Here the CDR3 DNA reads TGTGCCAGCAGGAACAGGGGGCGGGCTGAAGCTTTCTTT. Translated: CASRNRGRAEAFF.

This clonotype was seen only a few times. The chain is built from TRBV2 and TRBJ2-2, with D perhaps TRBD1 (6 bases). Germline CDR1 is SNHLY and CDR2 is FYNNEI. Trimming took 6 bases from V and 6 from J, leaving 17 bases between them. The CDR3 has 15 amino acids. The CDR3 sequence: CASRDTSGVPGELFF. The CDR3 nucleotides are TGTGCCAGCAGAGACACCTCAGGGGTTCCCGGGGAGCTGTTTTTT.

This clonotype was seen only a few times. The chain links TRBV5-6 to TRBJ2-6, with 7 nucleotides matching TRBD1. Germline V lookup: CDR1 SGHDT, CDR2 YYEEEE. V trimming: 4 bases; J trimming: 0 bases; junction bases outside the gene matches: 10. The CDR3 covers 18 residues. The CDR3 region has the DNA TGTGCCAGCAGCCTCCGACAGGGTATGATCTCTGGGGCCAACGTCCTGACTTTC. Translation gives CASSLRQGMISGANVLTF.

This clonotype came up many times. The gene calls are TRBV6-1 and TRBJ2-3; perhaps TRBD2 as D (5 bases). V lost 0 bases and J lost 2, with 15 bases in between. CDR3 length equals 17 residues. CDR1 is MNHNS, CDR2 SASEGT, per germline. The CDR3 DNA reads TGTGCCAGCAGTGAAGCCCGAGCGGAAAGGTCCACAGATACGCAGTATTTT. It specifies CASSEARAERSTDTQYF.

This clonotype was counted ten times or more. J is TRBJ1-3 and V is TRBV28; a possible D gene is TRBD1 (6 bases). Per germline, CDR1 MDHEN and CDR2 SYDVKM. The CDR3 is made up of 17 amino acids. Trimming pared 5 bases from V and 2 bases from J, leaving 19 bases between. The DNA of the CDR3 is TGTGCCAGCAGTCCACGCCTTGGACAGACGGCTGGAAACACCATATATTTT. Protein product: CASSPRLGQTAGNTIYF.

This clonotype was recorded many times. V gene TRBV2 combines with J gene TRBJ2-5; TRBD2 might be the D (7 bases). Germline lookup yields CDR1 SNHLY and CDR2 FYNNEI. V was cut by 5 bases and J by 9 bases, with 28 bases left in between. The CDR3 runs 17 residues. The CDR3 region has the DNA TGTGCCAGCAGTACCACCAGGAGGCGGGGGCAGGTTCGGGCCCAGTACTTC. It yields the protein CASSTTRRRGQVRAQYF.

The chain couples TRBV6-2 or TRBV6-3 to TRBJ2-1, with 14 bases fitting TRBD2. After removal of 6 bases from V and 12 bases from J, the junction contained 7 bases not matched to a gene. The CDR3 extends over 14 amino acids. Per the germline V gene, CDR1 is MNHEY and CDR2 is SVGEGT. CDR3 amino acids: CASSTTSGGAMQFF. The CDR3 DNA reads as TGTGCCAGCAGCACGACTAGCGGGGGGGCAATGCAGTTCTTC.

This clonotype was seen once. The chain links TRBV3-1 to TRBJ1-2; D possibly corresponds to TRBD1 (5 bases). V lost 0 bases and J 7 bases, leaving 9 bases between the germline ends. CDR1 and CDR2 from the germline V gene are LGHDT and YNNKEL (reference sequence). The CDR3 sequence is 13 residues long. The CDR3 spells CASSQDRALGYTF. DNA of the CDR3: TGTGCCAGCAGCCAAGACAGGGCCCTTGGCTACACCTTC.

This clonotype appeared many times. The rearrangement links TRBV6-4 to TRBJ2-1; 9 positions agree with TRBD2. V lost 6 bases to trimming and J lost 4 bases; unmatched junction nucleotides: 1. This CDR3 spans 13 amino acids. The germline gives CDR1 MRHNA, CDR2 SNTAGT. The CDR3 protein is CASRAGGYNEQFF. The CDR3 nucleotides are TGTGCCAGCAGAGCGGGGGGATACAATGAGCAGTTCTTC.

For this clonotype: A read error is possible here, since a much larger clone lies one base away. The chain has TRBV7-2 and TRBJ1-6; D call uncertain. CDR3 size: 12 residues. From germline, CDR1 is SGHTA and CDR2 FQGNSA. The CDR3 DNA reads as TGTGCCAGCCGTCGCGCCCTGCTAACCCTCCAATTT. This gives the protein CASRRALLTLQF.

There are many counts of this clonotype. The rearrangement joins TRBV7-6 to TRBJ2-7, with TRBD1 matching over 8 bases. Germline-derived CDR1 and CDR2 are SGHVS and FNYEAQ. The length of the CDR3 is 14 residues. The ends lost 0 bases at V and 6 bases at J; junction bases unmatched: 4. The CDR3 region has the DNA TGTGCCAGCAGCTTAGCTGGGACAGGTCGCGAGCAGTACTTC. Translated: CASSLAGTGREQYF. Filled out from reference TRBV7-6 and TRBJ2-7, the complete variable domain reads GAGVSQSPRYKVTKRGQDVALRCDPISGHVSLYWYRQALGQGPEFLTYFNYEAQQDKSGLPNDRFSAERPEGSISTLTIQRTEQRDSAMYRCASSLAGTGREQYFGPGTRLTVT.

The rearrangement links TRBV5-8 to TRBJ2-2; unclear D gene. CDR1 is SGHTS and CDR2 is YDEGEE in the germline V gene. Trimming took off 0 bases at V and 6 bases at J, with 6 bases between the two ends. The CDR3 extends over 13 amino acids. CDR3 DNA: TGTGCCAGCAGCTTGGTACGGCCCGGGGAGCTGTTTTTT. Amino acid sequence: CASSLVRPGELFF. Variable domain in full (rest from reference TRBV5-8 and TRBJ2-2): EAGVTQSPTHLIKTRGQQATLRCSPISGHTSVYWYQQALGLGLQFLLWYDEGEERNRGNFPPRFSGRQFPNYSSELNVNALELEDSALYLCASSLVRPGELFFGEGSRLTVL.

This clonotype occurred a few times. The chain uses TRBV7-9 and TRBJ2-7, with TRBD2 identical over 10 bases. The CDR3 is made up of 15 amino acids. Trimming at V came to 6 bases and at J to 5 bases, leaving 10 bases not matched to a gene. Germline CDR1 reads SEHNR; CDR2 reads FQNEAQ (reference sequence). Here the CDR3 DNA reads TGTGCCAGCAGGCAGGGAGCGGGAGGGCTACACGAGCAGTACTTC. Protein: CASRQGAGGLHEQYF.

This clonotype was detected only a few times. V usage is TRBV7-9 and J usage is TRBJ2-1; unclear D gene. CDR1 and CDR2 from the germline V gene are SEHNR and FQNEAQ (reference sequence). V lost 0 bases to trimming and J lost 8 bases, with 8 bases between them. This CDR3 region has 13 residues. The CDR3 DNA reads TGTGCCAGCAGCTTAGCCCTGTTCGATGAGCAGTTCTTC. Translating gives CASSLALFDEQFF.

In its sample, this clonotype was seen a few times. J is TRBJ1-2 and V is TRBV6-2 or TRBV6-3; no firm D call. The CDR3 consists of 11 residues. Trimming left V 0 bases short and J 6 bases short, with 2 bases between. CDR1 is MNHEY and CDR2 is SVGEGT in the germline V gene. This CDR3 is CASSYSHGYTF. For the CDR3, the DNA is TGTGCCAGCAGTTACTCGCATGGCTACACCTTC.